The source of this T cell receptor beta chain is a study of T-cell memory formation after mild COVID-19 (dated by TCRdb to the early 2020s). The study in broad terms: Most TCR sequence clusters were specific to one of the two donors. T-cell clones expanding and contracting after mild COVID-19 in a couple of donors were tracked by longitudinal TCRalpha and TCRbeta repertoire sequencing. The cohort comprised two young, previously healthy adult volunteers, one female and one male.

Including cysteine and phenylalanine, the CDR3 has 16 amino acids. Only the CDR3 region is kept as DNA, spanning 48 bases read in frame from base 1. CDR1 and CDR2, per the germline V gene (reference sequence), are SEHNR and FQNEAQ. Clipping removes 5 bases from V and 6 bases from J, with 16 as the unmatched junction base count. Instrument used: Illumina NovaSeq 6000. TCRalpha and TCRbeta cDNA libraries were built by 5'RACE with constant-segment primers, adding sample barcodes and unique molecular identifiers. RNA was extracted from every sample with Trizol reagent. Libraries were amplified in two PCR steps, with a second sample barcode and Illumina TruSeq adapters added in the second step. Sequencing of the libraries was done on an Illumina NovaSeq, producing 2 x 150 bp paired-end reads. As for how the authors treated the data: With migec v1.2.7, reads were demultiplexed and then collapsed into UMI-guided consensus sequences. With mixcr v2.1.11, UMI consensuses were aligned to TRA and TRB V and J templates and assembled into clonotypes. A clonotype was counted as expanded or contracted only when both edgeR and NoisET called the clonotype significant, with the noise models trained on biological replicates. edgeR calls used a false discovery rate-adjusted p below 0.01 and a log2 fold-change threshold of 1. As an exploratory analysis of dynamics, max-normalized trajectories of the 1000 most abundant clonotypes were examined with PCA combined with hierarchical clustering. Separately sequenced CD4+ and CD8+ repertoires were used to assign a CD4 or CD8 phenotype to each responding clone. In-frame beta chains were kept once TCRdb had trimmed the public reads at Q25 with fastp and called clones with MiXCR. Every distinct CDR3 protein forms one entry, paired with its most common genes and DNA. These V and J calls derive from TCRdb rather than the authors' analysis. Recorded for this sample are 140,000 to 150,000 distinct CDR3 sequences; 15% to 20% of them occurred a single time. Of the sample, over 2% is held by the ten largest clones.

Comment on this clonotype: Its antigen specificity is not known. One base away there is no much larger clone; base qualities are not given.

Beyond this particular receptor, the publication reports: The second-wave clones that peaked on day 37 were not confirmed to be SARS-CoV-2 specific. Some responding clones were detected in pre-infection memory, suggesting pre-existing cross-reactive memory T cells joined the SARS-CoV-2 response. Clones contracting from day 15 to 85 had balanced CD4/CD8 phenotypes, while a second wave expanding from day 15 to 37 was biased towards CD4+. Contracting CD4+ clones appeared mostly in the CM and EM memory subsets, whereas CD8+ clones were enriched in EMRA. The study covered only a couple of mild cases, and larger cohorts including severe cases with pre-infection samples were considered necessary.

Ficoll-Paque density gradient centrifugation was the method used to isolate PBMCs. Sequenced material: PBMCs or a T cell subset sorted from them (not recorded which). The V gene is TRBV7-9 and the J gene is TRBJ2-7; TRBD1 matches 7 bases in the middle. The receptor was isolated from an adult woman who had mild COVID-19 (a few samples of this study predate the infection). The sample titles of this study are shuffled in the database, so cell type and time point are left out; the donor was told from shared clones. In nucleotide form, the sequence is TGTGCCAGCAGCGCACGCTATACAGGGGCGCAAAGCGAGCAGTACTTC. The encoded protein is CASSARYTGAQSEQYF. Here the CDR3 is joined to the reference TRBV7-9 and TRBJ2-7 genes, and the full variable domain is: DTGVSQNPRHKITKRGQNVTFRCDPISEHNRLYWYRQTLGQGPEFLTYFQNEAQLEKSRLLSDRFSAERPKGSFSTLEIQRTEQGDSAMYLCASSARYTGAQSEQYFGPGTRLTVT.